This is a list of T cell receptor beta chains from one sample in a study of cytomegalovirus exposure and HLA in healthy donors. TCRdb keeps only in-frame clones here, not all; method: immunoSEQ multiplex PCR. The sample lists around 86,000 clones; 80% to 95% were seen once. Specimen: PBMCs. The receptors were gathered from a woman aged 25 to 39 in good health and CMV-seropositive. Both conserved end residues are part of each CDR3. The order of the fields is J gene, V gene, D gene, CDR3 length, clone size, CDR3 DNA, CDR3 protein. A D gene is named only where the DNA matches it firmly. The listing skips clone size in some rows; elsewhere it reads once, few, many or a size class.

J gene: TRBJ2-3; V gene: TRBV4-2; D gene: TRBD2; CDR3 length: 16; clone size: once; CDR3 DNA: TGTGCCAGCAGCCAAGATAGCGGGATTGGAACAGATACGCAGTATTTT; CDR3 protein: CASSQDSGIGTDTQYF
J gene: TRBJ2-5; V gene: TRBV10-2; D gene: TRBD1; CDR3 length: 14; clone size: .; CDR3 DNA: TGCGCCAGCAGTTATCGGGACAGGGATGAGACCCAGTACTTC; CDR3 protein: CASSYRDRDETQYF
J gene: TRBJ2-7; V gene: TRBV30; D gene: .; CDR3 length: 16; clone size: .; CDR3 DNA: TGTGCCTGGAGGACATCAAGTCGGGGGAGAAGGTACGAGCAGTACTTC; CDR3 protein: CAWRTSSRGRRYEQYF
J gene: TRBJ2-7; V gene: TRBV27; D gene: TRBD2; CDR3 length: 15; clone size: once; CDR3 DNA: TGTGCCAGCAGGGCCGGGACTAGCGGATTCTACGAGCAGTACTTC; CDR3 protein: CASRAGTSGFYEQYF
J gene: TRBJ2-1; V gene: TRBV5-1; D gene: .; CDR3 length: 17; clone size: once; CDR3 DNA: TGCGCCAGCAGCCTCGAGGGCGTGCAGGAAGCGCACAATGAGCAGTTCTTC; CDR3 protein: CASSLEGVQEAHNEQFF
J gene: TRBJ2-2; V gene: TRBV6-1; D gene: .; CDR3 length: 15; clone size: .; CDR3 DNA: TGTGCCATAGTATCCGGGACACTTGCCACCGGGGAGCTGTTTTTT; CDR3 protein: CAIVSGTLATGELFF
J gene: TRBJ2-3; V gene: TRBV5-1; D gene: TRBD2; CDR3 length: 18; clone size: .; CDR3 DNA: TGCGCCAGCAGCTTTTTTCGGACTAGCGGGAGTATTGCAGATACGCAGTATTTT; CDR3 protein: CASSFFRTSGSIADTQYF
J gene: TRBJ2-1; V gene: TRBV7-8; D gene: TRBD2; CDR3 length: 16; clone size: .; CDR3 DNA: TGTGCCAGCAGCTTATCAGGACTAGCGGGAGTTGGTGAGCAGTTCTTC; CDR3 protein: CASSLSGLAGVGEQFF
J gene: TRBJ2-5; V gene: TRBV25-1; D gene: .; CDR3 length: 11; clone size: .; CDR3 DNA: TGTGCCAGCTCCCCATTAGAGACCCAGTACTTC; CDR3 protein: CASSPLETQYF
J gene: TRBJ2-7; V gene: TRBV9; D gene: TRBD1; CDR3 length: 14; clone size: .; CDR3 DNA: TGTGCCAGCAGCAGAGGGACAGACTCCTACGAGCAGTACTTC; CDR3 protein: CASSRGTDSYEQYF
J gene: TRBJ2-7; V gene: TRBV29-1; D gene: .; CDR3 length: 14; clone size: .; CDR3 DNA: TGCAGCGTTGGTACAAGGAGGACTGACTACGAGCAGTACTTC; CDR3 protein: CSVGTRRTDYEQYF
J gene: TRBJ2-2; V gene: TRBV6-6; D gene: TRBD1; CDR3 length: 15; clone size: .; CDR3 DNA: TGTGCCAGCACCGTTCGACAGGGGTACACCGGGGAGCTGTTTTTT; CDR3 protein: CASTVRQGYTGELFF
J gene: TRBJ2-7; V gene: TRBV6-6; D gene: TRBD1; CDR3 length: 13; clone size: .; CDR3 DNA: TGTGCCAGCAGTTTGACAGGGGGCGACGAGCAGTACTTC; CDR3 protein: CASSLTGGDEQYF